This passage covers 20 T cell receptor beta chains from one sample sequenced in a study of blood T cell repertoires in COVID-19. Using immunoSEQ multiplex PCR, the repertoire was profiled, and TCRdb retains in-frame clones only, with some absent. The sample has 90,000 or so clones; around 87% are singletons. Sequenced input: peripheral blood. The origin of the receptors is a human donor in a cohort sampled during active COVID-19.

J is TRBJ1-5 and V is TRBV4-2; no clear D gene. The CDR3 has 16 amino acids. Trimming pared 1 base from V and 0 bases from J, leaving 10 bases between. Germline CDR1 and CDR2: LGHNA and YNFKEQ. The CDR3 bases are TGTGCCAGCAGCCAAGGAAATCAGTATAGCAATCAGCCCCAGCATTTT. Its translation: CASSQGNQYSNQPQHF.

The rearrangement uses TRBV15 and TRBJ1-5; no reliable D call. Trimming pared 0 bases from V and 4 bases from J, leaving 10 bases between. The CDR3 spans 15 residues. Germline lookup yields CDR1 LNHNV and CDR2 YYDKDF (reference sequence). The CDR3 region is CATSRDLGPNQPQHF. The CDR3 DNA follows: TGTGCCACCAGCAGAGATCTAGGCCCGAATCAGCCCCAGCATTTT.

The V and J genes are TRBV6-4 and TRBJ1-1; D unclear. Between the trimmed V and J ends, which lost 6 bases and 7 bases, there was a span of 15 bases. Germline loops: CDR1 MRHNA, CDR2 SNTAGT. The CDR3 totals 13 residues. The DNA for the CDR3 is TGTGCCAGCAGCGAGGGTTCGGGAAATGAAGCTTTCTTT. Translation: CASSEGSGNEAFF.

A single count supports this clone. The chain has TRBV2 and TRBJ1-2, with D possibly TRBD1 on 5 matching bases. Between the trimmed V and J ends, which lost 4 bases and 6 bases, there was a span of 15 bases. Germline loops: CDR1 SNHLY, CDR2 FYNNEI. The CDR3 extends over 14 amino acids. CDR3 sequence reads: CASSGGRGWDGYTF. DNA for the CDR3: TGTGCCAGCAGTGGGGGTAGGGGATGGGATGGCTACACCTTC. The full variable domain, in which reference TRBV2 and TRBJ1-2 provide the parts outside the CDR3, is EPEVTQTPSHQVTQMGQEVILRCVPISNHLYFYWYRQILGQKVEFLVSFYNNEISEKSEIFDDQFSVERPDGSNFTLKIRSTKLEDSAMYFCASSGGRGWDGYTFGSGTRLTVV.

This sequence joins TRBV18 and TRBJ2-3, with 9 bases identical to TRBD2. Germline V gene data show CDR1 as KGHSH and CDR2 as LQKENI. The CDR3 is made up of 18 amino acids. With V trimmed by 6 bases and J by 2 bases, 15 bases remained unmatched. The CDR3 coding sequence is TGTGCCAGCTCGCAAGCCCTTTCTAGCGGGGAATACACAGATACGCAGTATTTT. It is translated as CASSQALSSGEYTDTQYF.

The genes are TRBV12-5 and TRBJ2-5, with 8 positions matching TRBD1. Germline CDR1 and CDR2: LGHNT and FRNRAP. Germline trimming cut 6 bases from V and 3 bases from J; bases unmatched to any gene: 3. The CDR3 is 13 amino acids. Here the CDR3 DNA reads TGTGCTAGTGGGACGACAGGGGAAGAGACCCAGTACTTC. Translation: CASGTTGEETQYF.

The chain recombines TRBV2 with TRBJ1-5, with 11 bases aligning to TRBD1. This CDR3 spans 13 amino acids. V lost 7 bases to trimming and J lost 7 bases; unmatched junction nucleotides: 3. Germline V gene data show CDR1 as SNHLY and CDR2 as FYNNEI. CDR3 loop: CASTGQGAQPQHF. CDR3 sequence (DNA): TGTGCCAGCACTGGACAGGGGGCACAGCCCCAGCATTTT. The full variable domain, with the rest looked up from reference TRBV2 and TRBJ1-5, is EPEVTQTPSHQVTQMGQEVILRCVPISNHLYFYWYRQILGQKVEFLVSFYNNEISEKSEIFDDQFSVERPDGSNFTLKIRSTKLEDSAMYFCASTGQGAQPQHFGDGTRLSIL.

V is TRBV7-7 and J is TRBJ2-3, with 8 bases fitting TRBD1. Trimming at V came to 5 bases and at J to 3 bases, leaving 7 bases not matched to a gene. This CDR3 contains 15 residues. Germline values: CDR1 SSHAT, CDR2 FNYEAQ (reference sequence). In nucleotides, the CDR3 is TGTGCCAGCAGCCCAGGGACAGGCCAAACAGATACGCAGTATTTT. Its translation is CASSPGTGQTDTQYF.

V is TRBV30 and J is TRBJ2-3; D is possibly TRBD1 (5 bases). With 3 bases removed from V and 0 bases from J, the gap between germline ends came to 10 bases. Per the germline V gene, CDR1 is GTSNPN and CDR2 is SVGIG (reference sequence). The CDR3 is 14 amino acids. CDR3 DNA: TGTGCCTGGAGCCGGACAAGTAGCACAGATACGCAGTATTTT. Translation gives CAWSRTSSTDTQYF.

V gene TRBV19 combines with J gene TRBJ1-5, with D maybe TRBD1 (5 bases). Per the germline V gene, CDR1 is LNHDA and CDR2 is SQIVND (reference sequence). V shed 4 bases and J shed 2 bases, with 12 bases lying between them. The CDR3 runs to 15 residues. The CDR3 sequence is CASSNSIQGNQPQHF. CDR3 in DNA: TGTGCCAGTAGTAATTCAATACAGGGCAATCAGCCCCAGCATTTT.

This chain links TRBV27 with TRBJ1-5, with TRBD1 identical over 7 bases. Germline V gives CDR1 MNHEY, CDR2 SMNVEV (reference sequence). The CDR3 is 13 residues long. V was pared by 5 bases and J by 5 bases, with 3 bases of the junction left unmatched. The CDR3 loop reads CASSIQGYQPQHF. The CDR3 DNA reads as TGTGCCAGCAGTATACAGGGGTATCAGCCCCAGCATTTT.

This chain uses TRBV9 with TRBJ1-1, with D unclear. V was trimmed by 3 bases and J by 1 base, leaving 13 bases between them. The V gene's germline CDR1 is SGDLS and CDR2 YYNGEE. The CDR3 sequence is 15 residues long. CDR3 sequence (DNA): TGTGCCAGCAGCGCCGATCCGGTTGGGAACACTGAAGCTTTCTTT. As protein: CASSADPVGNTEAFF.

This chain links TRBV28 with TRBJ1-4; D is undetermined. The CDR3 runs to 11 residues. Trimming stripped 7 bases from V and 5 bases from J, with 5 bases between. Germline loops: CDR1 MDHEN, CDR2 SYDVKM. DNA of the CDR3: TGTGCCAGCACCTTAAATGAAAAACTGTTTTTT. This sequence encodes CASTLNEKLFF.

In this sample, this clone turned up a few times. The genes are TRBV30 and TRBJ2-7; 9 positions match TRBD1. Germline V gene sequence: CDR1 GTSNPN, CDR2 SVGIG (reference sequence). The CDR3 spans 12 residues. With V trimmed by 8 bases and J by 2 bases, 4 bases remained unmatched. CDR3 residues: CARGQGPYEQYF. DNA for the CDR3: TGTGCCAGGGGACAGGGCCCCTACGAGCAGTACTTC.

This rearrangement joins TRBV18 to TRBJ1-1; unclear D gene. The V gene lost 0 bases and the J gene lost 1 base, with 9 bases spanning the gap. The CDR3 is 15 residues long. The germline V gene has CDR1 KGHSH and CDR2 LQKENI. Here the CDR3 reads CASSPPGIPNTEAFF. CDR3 DNA sequence: TGTGCCAGCTCACCACCGGGCATACCGAACACTGAAGCTTTCTTT.

The rearrangement links TRBV10-3 to TRBJ2-5; tentatively, D is TRBD1 (5 bases). This CDR3 region has 13 residues. With 5 bases removed from V and 5 bases from J, the gap between germline ends came to 12 bases. Germline V lookup: CDR1 ENHRY, CDR2 SYGVKD. CDR3 DNA: TGTGCCATCAGTAAAGGGGAAGTGGAGACCCAGTACTTC. The encoded protein is CAISKGEVETQYF.

The table lists this clone with a count of one. The chain recombines TRBV7-9 with TRBJ1-2; maybe TRBD1 (5 bases). V was trimmed by 5 bases and J by 10 bases, leaving 20 bases between them. The CDR3 consists of 14 residues. Germline CDR1 reads SEHNR; CDR2 reads FQNEAQ (reference sequence). CDR3 DNA: TGTGCCAGCAGCCCGGGACTTTGGATTAATGACTACACCTTC. The encoded protein is CASSPGLWINDYTF.

CDR3 DNA sequence: TGTGCCAGTAGTACCGTGACAGGGGCCAATGAGCAGTTCTTC. Its protein is CASSTVTGANEQFF. V and J are TRBV19 and TRBJ2-1, with 8 bases identical to TRBD1. The CDR3 loop spans 14 amino acids. The germline CDR1 and CDR2 sequences are LNHDA and SQIVND (reference sequence). V was clipped by 4 bases and J by 6 bases; unmatched bases: 5.

V gene TRBV19 combines with J gene TRBJ2-7, with a tentative D call TRBD2 (6 bases). Trimming left V 6 bases short and J 0 bases short, with 15 bases between. This CDR3 contains 15 residues. CDR1 is LNHDA and CDR2 is SQIVND in the germline V gene (reference sequence). CDR3 bases: TGTGCCAGTAGCCTGGGACTTCCGAGCTCCTACGAGCAGTACTTC. It encodes CASSLGLPSSYEQYF.

This chain links TRBV5-1 with TRBJ1-2; D unresolved. V was cut by 4 bases and J by 2 bases, with 9 bases left in between. The CDR3 spans 13 residues. Looked up from germline, CDR1 is SGHRS and CDR2 is YFSETQ. CDR3 nucleotides: TGCGCCAGCAGCCCCGGAGAGAACTATGGCTACACCTTC. It encodes CASSPGENYGYTF.